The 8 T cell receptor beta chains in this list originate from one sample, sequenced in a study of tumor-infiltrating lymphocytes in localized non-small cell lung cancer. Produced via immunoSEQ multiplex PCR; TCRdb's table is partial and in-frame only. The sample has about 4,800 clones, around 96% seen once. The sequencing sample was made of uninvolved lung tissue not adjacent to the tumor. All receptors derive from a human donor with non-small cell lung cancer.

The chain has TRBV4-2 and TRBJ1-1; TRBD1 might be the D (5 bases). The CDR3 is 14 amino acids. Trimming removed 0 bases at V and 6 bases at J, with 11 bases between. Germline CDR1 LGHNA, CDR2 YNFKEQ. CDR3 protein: CASSQESGQAEAFF. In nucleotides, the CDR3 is TGTGCCAGCAGCCAAGAGTCAGGGCAAGCTGAAGCTTTCTTT.

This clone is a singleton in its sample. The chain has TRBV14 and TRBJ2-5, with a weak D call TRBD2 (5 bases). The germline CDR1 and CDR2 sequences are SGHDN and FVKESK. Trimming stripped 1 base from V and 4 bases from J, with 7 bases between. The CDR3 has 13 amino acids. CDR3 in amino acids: CASSQGAGETQYF. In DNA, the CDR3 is TGTGCCAGCAGCCAAGGGGCGGGAGAGACCCAGTACTTC.

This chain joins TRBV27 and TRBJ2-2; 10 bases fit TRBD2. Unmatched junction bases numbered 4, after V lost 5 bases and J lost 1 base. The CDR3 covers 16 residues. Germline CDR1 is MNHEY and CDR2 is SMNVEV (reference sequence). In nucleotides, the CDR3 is TGTGCCAGCAGTAATAGCGGGAGGCTGAACACCGGGGAGCTGTTTTTT. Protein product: CASSNSGRLNTGELFF.

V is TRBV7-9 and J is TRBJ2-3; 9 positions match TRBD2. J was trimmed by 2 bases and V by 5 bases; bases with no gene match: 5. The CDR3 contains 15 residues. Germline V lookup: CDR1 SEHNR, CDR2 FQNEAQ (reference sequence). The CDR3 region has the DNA TGTGCCAGCAGCCCGCGGGGGGGGGACACAGATACGCAGTATTTT. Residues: CASSPRGGDTDTQYF.

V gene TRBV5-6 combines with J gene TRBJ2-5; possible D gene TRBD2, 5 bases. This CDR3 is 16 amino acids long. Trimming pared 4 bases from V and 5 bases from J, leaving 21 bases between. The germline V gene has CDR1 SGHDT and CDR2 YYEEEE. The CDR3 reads CASSTGGVGIGETQYF. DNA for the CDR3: TGTGCCAGCAGCACTGGAGGAGTAGGGATAGGGGAGACCCAGTACTTC.

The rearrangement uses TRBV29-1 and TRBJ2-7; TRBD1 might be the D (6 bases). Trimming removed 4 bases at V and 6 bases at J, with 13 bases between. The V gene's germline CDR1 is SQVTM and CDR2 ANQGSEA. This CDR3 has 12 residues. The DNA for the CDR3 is TGCAGCGTTGCCAAACAGGGCTCCGAGCAGTACTTC. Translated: CSVAKQGSEQYF.

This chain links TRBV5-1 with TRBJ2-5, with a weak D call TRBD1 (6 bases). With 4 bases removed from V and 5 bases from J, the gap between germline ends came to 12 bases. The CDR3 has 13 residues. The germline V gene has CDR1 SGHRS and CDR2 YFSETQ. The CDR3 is CASSRSGVETQYF. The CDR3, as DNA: TGCGCCAGCAGCCGCTCAGGGGTTGAGACCCAGTACTTC.

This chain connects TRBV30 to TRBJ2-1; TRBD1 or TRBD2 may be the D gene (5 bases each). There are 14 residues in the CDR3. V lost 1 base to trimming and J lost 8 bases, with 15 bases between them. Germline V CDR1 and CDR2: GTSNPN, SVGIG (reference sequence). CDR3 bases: TGTGCCTGGAGTGGGGGGTGGGGTTCTGATGAGCAGTTCTTC. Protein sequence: CAWSGGWGSDEQFF.